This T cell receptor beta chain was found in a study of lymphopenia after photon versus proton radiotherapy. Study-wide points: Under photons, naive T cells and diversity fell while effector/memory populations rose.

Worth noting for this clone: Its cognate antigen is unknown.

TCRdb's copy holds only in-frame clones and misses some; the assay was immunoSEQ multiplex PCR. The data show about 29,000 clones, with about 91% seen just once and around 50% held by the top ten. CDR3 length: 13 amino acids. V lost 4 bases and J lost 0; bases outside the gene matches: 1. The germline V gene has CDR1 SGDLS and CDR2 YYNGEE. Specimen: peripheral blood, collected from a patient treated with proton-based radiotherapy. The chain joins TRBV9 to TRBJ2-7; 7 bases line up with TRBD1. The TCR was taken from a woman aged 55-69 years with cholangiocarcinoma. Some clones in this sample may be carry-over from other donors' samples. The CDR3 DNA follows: TGTGCCAGCAGCCGGGACAGCTCCTACGAGCAGTACTTC. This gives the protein CASSRDSSYEQYF.